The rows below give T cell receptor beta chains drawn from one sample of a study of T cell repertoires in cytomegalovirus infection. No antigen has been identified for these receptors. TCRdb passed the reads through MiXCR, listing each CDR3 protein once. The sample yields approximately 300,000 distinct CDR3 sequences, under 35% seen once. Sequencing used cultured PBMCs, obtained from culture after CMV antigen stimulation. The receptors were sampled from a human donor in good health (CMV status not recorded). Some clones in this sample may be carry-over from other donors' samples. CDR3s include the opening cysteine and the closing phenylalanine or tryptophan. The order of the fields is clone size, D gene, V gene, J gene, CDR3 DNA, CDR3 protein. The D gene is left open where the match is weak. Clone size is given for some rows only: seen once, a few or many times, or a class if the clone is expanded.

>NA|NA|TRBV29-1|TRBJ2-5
TGCAGCGTCTCAGGGAGTGAGGAGACCCAGTACTTC
CSVSGSEETQYF
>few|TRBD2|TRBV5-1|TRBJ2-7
TGCGCCAGCAGCTTACTAGCGGGAAACGAGCAGTACTTC
CASSLLAGNEQYF
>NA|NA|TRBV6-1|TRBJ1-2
TGTGCCAGCAGGGTAACAGTCCAAGGCATGACTAACTATGGCTACACCTTC
CASRVTVQGMTNYGYTF
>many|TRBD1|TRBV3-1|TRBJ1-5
TGTGCCAGCAGCCATGCAGACAGGGGTGCCCGCAATCAGCCCCAGCATTTT
CASSHADRGARNQPQHF
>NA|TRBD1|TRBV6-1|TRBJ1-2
TGTGCCAGCAGTGAAAGGTTGGGACAGGGGAACTATGGCTACACCTTC
CASSERLGQGNYGYTF
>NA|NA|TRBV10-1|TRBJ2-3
TGCGCCAGCAGTGAGTCCTCAACTAGCACAGATACGCAGTATTTT
CASSESSTSTDTQYF
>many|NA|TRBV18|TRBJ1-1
TGTGCCAGCTCACGCCTGGCTCTTATGGAAGCTTTCTTT
CASSRLALMEAFF
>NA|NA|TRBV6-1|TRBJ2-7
TGTGCCAGCAGTGAACAGGACTCCTACGAGCAGTACTTC
CASSEQDSYEQYF
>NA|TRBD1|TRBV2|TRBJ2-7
TGTGCCAGCAGCCCAGACAGGGGCCAACGAAAGCAGTACTTC
CASSPDRGQRKQYF
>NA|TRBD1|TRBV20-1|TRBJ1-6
TGCAGTGCTGACAGGGGGAGTTCACCCCTCCACTTT
CSADRGSSPLHF
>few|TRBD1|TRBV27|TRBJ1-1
TGTGCCAGCAGTACCGACAGGGGTAGCACTGAAGCTTTCTTT
CASSTDRGSTEAFF
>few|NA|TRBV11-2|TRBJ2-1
TGTGCCAGCAGCTTGACGGACGGCAATGAGCAGTTCTTC
CASSLTDGNEQFF